The clone carrying this T cell receptor (beta chain) was observed a few times. Antigen specificity is unknown. Sorting with CD45RO/CCR7/CD25/CD127/CD95/CD27 yielded naive, central memory, regulatory and stem-like memory CD4+ cells. These data belong to a study of beta chain features in type 1 diabetes. Study in general: There was similarity between patients and healthy donors in age, gender and cell yields. Findings of the study overall: Fewer junction insertions and more nucleotide deletions appeared in type 1 diabetes patients. Moderate but significant shortening of TCRB CDR3s was recorded in all four CD4+ subsets from Type 1 diabetes patients.

CDR1 and CDR2 (germline): SQVTM, ANQGSEA. V dropped 0 bases and J dropped 8; count of bases not matched to a gene: 4. This CDR3 has 14 amino acids. As every portion of the isolated RNA was reverse transcribed, the sequencing read expressed TCRB transcripts. The average read count of naive, central memory and regulatory T cell samples was approximately 3.5 million. Profiling relied on immunoSEQ multiplex PCR, and the TCRdb table lists in-frame clones only, not all of them. The table shows some 110,000 clones, with less than 20% occurring only once. Sequencing was performed on central memory CD4+ T cells from blood. The rearrangement links TRBV29-1 to TRBJ2-1, with 10 nucleotides matching TRBD1. The receptor was derived from a man aged 25-45 years with type 1 diabetes. CDR3 coding DNA: TGCAGCGTTGAAGATTCGACAGGGGGCGATGAGCAGTTCTTC. Encoded protein: CSVEDSTGGDEQFF.